The sequence of this TCR beta chain was determined in a study of CD8 T cells in ankylosing spondylitis listed by TCRdb under 2017. About the study as a whole: To find TCR variants linked to disease, the study profiled T cell receptor beta repertoires in ankylosing spondylitis patients and healthy donors. Samples of peripheral blood were taken, and for ankylosing spondylitis patients, synovial fluid was collected as well. The whole study cohort included some 100 healthy donors and 20 to 30 ankylosing spondylitis patients.

The study at large found these results: A CD8+ phenotype was shown by the disease-linked clones, which were found at relatively low frequencies in peripheral blood. Some motif variants were previously reported in synovial fluid and blood of reactive arthritis patients, suggesting common disease-initiation mechanisms. A TCR beta motif made up of fewer than 10 highly homologous amino acid variants appeared to be characteristic of blood from ankylosing spondylitis patients. Significant enrichment of the disease-linked clones was reported in matched synovial fluid samples from ankylosing spondylitis patients.

The sample was run on an Illumina HiSeq 2500. Quantitative 5'-RACE with molecular barcodes was used to prepare TCR beta libraries. In the original analysis: A new computational method, built on a probabilistic model of VDJ rearrangement, was used to identify disease-linked TCR variants. TCRdb cleaned the public reads at Q25 with fastp, built clones with MiXCR and kept in-frame beta chains. Identical CDR3 protein sequences are pooled into one entry, listed with their most common genes and DNA. The V and J calls reflect TCRdb's pipeline rather than the authors' work. Counted in this sample were 240,000 or so distinct CDR3 sequences; around 7.8% of them appeared once. The top ten clones comprise 6.5% to 7% of the sample. This clonotype was detected many times. The antigen it recognizes is unknown. No quality values exist for individual bases; no much larger clone is one base distant. According to the germline V gene, CDR1 reads SGHTA and CDR2 reads FQGNSA. Spanning cysteine to phenylalanine, the CDR3 consists of 14 amino acids. The only DNA kept is the CDR3, 42 bases in frame from the first base. The V end loses 4 bases and the J end loses 4 bases, and a stretch of 13 bases separates them.

Input material: blood, either unsorted or a sorted T cell fraction (not recorded which). The sequence is built from TRBV7-2 and TRBJ1-1; there is no confident call for the D gene. The TCR was taken from a male donor with ankylosing spondylitis or in good health (not recorded which). The CDR3 has the sequence CASSYDSRGTEAFF. The bases are TGTGCCAGCAGCTACGATTCGCGGGGCACTGAAGCTTTCTTT.